Presented here are 6 T cell receptor beta chains from one specimen sequenced in a study of shared clonotypes between healthy human individuals. The repertoire was sequenced with immunoSEQ multiplex PCR; TCRdb's copy has only in-frame clones and lacks some. The table lists 2,100,000 or so clones, 90% to 97% of them singletons. The sample taken for sequencing was naive CD4+ T cells sorted from blood. Subset noted: CD45RA+ positively selected. Receptors were obtained from a young man in good health.

The CDR3 spells CASSGGDRVVNTEAFF. The CDR3 coding sequence is TGTGCCAGCAGCGGTGGGGACCGGGTGGTGAACACTGAAGCTTTCTTT. The chain employs TRBV9 and TRBJ1-1, with D maybe TRBD1 (5 bases). Trimming left V 3 bases short and J 0 bases short, with 15 bases between. This CDR3 is 16 amino acids long. The V gene's germline CDR1 is SGDLS and CDR2 YYNGEE. The full variable domain, in which reference TRBV9 and TRBJ1-1 provide the parts outside the CDR3, is DSGVTQTPKHLITATGQRVTLRCSPRSGDLSVYWYQQSLDQGLQFLIQYYNGEERAKGNILERFSAQQFPDLHSELNLSSLELGDSALYFCASSGGDRVVNTEAFFGQGTRLTVV.

The chain has TRBV2 and TRBJ1-5; possibly TRBD1 for D (6 bases). The CDR3 loop spans 14 amino acids. V dropped 5 bases and J dropped 4 bases, with 12 bases sitting between them. Per the germline V gene, CDR1 is SNHLY and CDR2 is FYNNEI. The CDR3 DNA follows: TGTGCCAGCAGTAATACAGGGAAAAATCAGCCCCAGCATTTT. This sequence encodes CASSNTGKNQPQHF.

This sequence joins TRBV20-1 and TRBJ2-7; D might be TRBD1 (7 bases). The CDR3 spans 11 residues. Trimming took off 7 bases at V and 7 bases at J, with 14 bases between the two ends. Germline V lookup: CDR1 DFQATT, CDR2 SNEGSKA (reference sequence). The CDR3 loop reads CSEEGAREQYF. DNA of the CDR3: TGCAGTGAGGAGGGGGCGCGGGAGCAGTACTTC.

Worth noting for this clone: Other DNA sequences of this sample code for an identical CDR3. This chain uses TRBV5-1 with TRBJ2-5, with no clear D. CDR1 is SGHRS, CDR2 YFSETQ, per germline. The V end lost 2 bases, the J end lost 2 bases, and 7 bases lay between the germline ends. This CDR3 spans 13 amino acids. Written as DNA, the CDR3 is TGCGCCAGCAGCTTCGGTCTACAAGAGACCCAGTACTTC. Translating it yields CASSFGLQETQYF.

This clone was seen just once. CDR3 residues: CASSPREASTDTQYF. For the CDR3, the DNA is TGTGCCAGCTCACCACGGGAGGCTAGCACAGATACGCAGTATTTT. The rearrangement joins TRBV18 to TRBJ2-3, with D possibly matching TRBD2 (6 bases). The V end lost 1 base, the J end lost 0 bases, and 8 bases lay between the germline ends. CDR1 KGHSH and CDR2 LQKENI come from the germline V gene. This CDR3 has 15 amino acids.

The chain couples TRBV27 to TRBJ2-4; maybe TRBD2 (6 bases). Germline CDR1 and CDR2: MNHEY and SMNVEV (reference sequence). The V end was cut by 7 bases, the J end by 0 bases, with 16 bases between. The length of the CDR3 is 16 residues. CDR3 bases: TGTGCCAGCACTGGAGGGACTGCCCTAGCCAAAAACATTCAGTACTTC. It encodes CASTGGTALAKNIQYF.